This is a list of T cell receptor beta chains from one sample in a study of blood T cell repertoires in COVID-19. Repertoires were generated with immunoSEQ multiplex PCR, while TCRdb's copy carries only in-frame clones and drops some. The repertoire holds roughly 500,000 clones, with 75% to 90% as singletons. The specimen sequenced was peripheral blood. The receptor source for this set is a human donor in a cohort sampled during active COVID-19. CDR3s include the opening cysteine and the closing phenylalanine or tryptophan. The D gene is left open where the match is weak. Size values are once, few and many counts, or a class for expanded clones, and some rows have none.

TRBV30	NA	TRBD1	TRBJ1-1	TGTGCCTACATGACAGGGACCGCTGAAGCTTTCTTT	CAYMTGTAEAFF
TRBV11-2	NA	NA	TRBJ1-5	TGTGCCAGCAGCTTAGGGCAGAATCAGCCCCAGCATTTT	CASSLGQNQPQHF
TRBV6-6	few	NA	TRBJ1-1	TGTGCCAGCAGCCTCAGGGAGAACACTGAAGCTTTCTTT	CASSLRENTEAFF
TRBV7-2	few	TRBD1	TRBJ1-5	TGTGCCAGCAGCTTACGGCGGGGGGACAGCCTTGAGCATTTT	CASSLRRGDSLEHF
TRBV5-1	NA	TRBD1	TRBJ1-1	TGCGCCAGCAGCAGGTTCCCGGGACAGATGAACACTGAAGCTTTCTTT	CASSRFPGQMNTEAFF
TRBV3-1/TRBV3-2	NA	NA	TRBJ2-1	TGTGCCAGCAGCCCGGGACATAATTCCTACAATGAGCAGTTCTTC	CASSPGHNSYNEQFF
TRBV30	NA	TRBD1	TRBJ1-5	TGTGCCTGGAGTGTAGCCCGGGGACAGGGGCTGGGGGGGCCCCAGCATTTT	CAWSVARGQGLGGPQHF
TRBV27	NA	NA	TRBJ1-2	TGTGCCAGCAGTGTCTCAGGGGTCTATGGCTACACCTTC	CASSVSGVYGYTF
TRBV6-7	few	NA	TRBJ2-1	TGTGCCAGCAGTCTATTAGGGAGCTCCTACAATGAGCAGTTCTTC	CASSLLGSSYNEQFF
TRBV2	NA	NA	TRBJ1-5	TGTGCCAGCAGTGAACGGGGGGGAGTCTATCAGCCCCAGCATTTT	CASSERGGVYQPQHF
TRBV7-9	many	NA	TRBJ2-5	TGTGCCAGCAGCGCTCGGGACACCCAAGAGACCCAGTACTTC	CASSARDTQETQYF
TRBV30	once	TRBD1	TRBJ1-5	TGTGCCTGGACCCTGGACAGGGGGCTTGGTCAGCCCCAGCATTTT	CAWTLDRGLGQPQHF
TRBV12-3/TRBV12-4	NA	NA	TRBJ1-1	TGTGCCAGCAGGGGGAGAGGAGAAGCTTTCTTT	CASRGRGEAFF
TRBV4-1	NA	NA	TRBJ1-3	TGCGCCAGCAGCCAAGAACAGACCTCTGGAAACACCATATATTTT	CASSQEQTSGNTIYF
TRBV19	NA	NA	TRBJ2-5	TGTGCCAGTAGTATAGCAGGTGGAGAGACCCAGTACTTC	CASSIAGGETQYF
TRBV7-8	once	TRBD2	TRBJ2-1	TGTGCCAGCAGCCCCCATAAAGCGGGAGGCTATGAGCAGTTCTTC	CASSPHKAGGYEQFF
TRBV18	NA	NA	TRBJ1-4	TGTGCCAGCTCACCACTAACCCAGAATGAAAAACTGTTTTTT	CASSPLTQNEKLFF
TRBV30	NA	NA	TRBJ1-1	TGTGCCTGTACTCGGGGGGGGAACACTGAAGCTTTCTTT	CACTRGGNTEAFF
TRBV5-4	NA	NA	TRBJ2-7	TGTGCCAGCAGCCCCCAGCGGGCCCCGGTAGGGTACGAGCAGTACTTC	CASSPQRAPVGYEQYF
TRBV28	NA	TRBD1	TRBJ2-7	TGTGCCAGCAGTTTCGGGACAGGGGACCGCGAGCAGTACTTC	CASSFGTGDREQYF
TRBV27	once	NA	TRBJ1-2	TGTGCCAGCAGTTCGGCGGGAGAATATGGCTACACCTTC	CASSSAGEYGYTF
TRBV7-9	NA	TRBD1	TRBJ1-6	TGTGCCAGCAGCTTCTATTCAGGGGGCCTTAATTCACCCCTCCACTTT	CASSFYSGGLNSPLHF
TRBV7-3	NA	NA	TRBJ2-7	TGTGCCAGCAGCTTATCGGACGGGAAGCAGTACTTC	CASSLSDGKQYF
TRBV28	once	TRBD1	TRBJ2-5	TGTGCCAGCAGCCCAGACAGGGTGGGGGAGACCCAGTACTTC	CASSPDRVGETQYF
TRBV7-9	NA	TRBD2	TRBJ2-4	TGTGCCAGCAGCTGGACTAGCGCGAAAAACATTCAGTACTTC	CASSWTSAKNIQYF
TRBV5-4	NA	TRBD1	TRBJ1-6	TGTGCCAGCAGCGCGAGGACAGGGGCGAGAAACTCACCCCTCCACTTT	CASSARTGARNSPLHF
TRBV7-2	NA	TRBD1	TRBJ2-5	TGTGCCAGCAGCTCCAAAACAGGGGGAGAGACCCAGTACTTC	CASSSKTGGETQYF
TRBV28	few	NA	TRBJ1-5	TGTGCCAGCAAGCTCAGGGGAAATAGCAATCAGCCCCAGCATTTT	CASKLRGNSNQPQHF
TRBV7-9	NA	TRBD1	TRBJ2-1	TGTGCCAGCAGCTTAGTCCGGGACAGTTCCTACAATGAGCAGTTCTTC	CASSLVRDSSYNEQFF
TRBV30	few	NA	TRBJ1-6	TGTGCCTGGAGTAACCAGGGGAATTCACCCCTCCACTTT	CAWSNQGNSPLHF
TRBV27	NA	NA	TRBJ1-2	TGTGCCAGCAGTCCAGAGGCCGTGGGTGGCTACACCTTC	CASSPEAVGGYTF